This record covers a single TCR beta chain. Its antigen is unidentified. Profiled with immunoSEQ multiplex PCR; TCRdb holds only in-frame clones, not every one. The sample lists some 120,000 clones, roughly 90% occurring once. This entry comes from a study of T cell responses to AZD1222 COVID-19 vaccine. Whole-study findings and limits: Across the whole spike, CD4 TCRs peaked at regions 160-218 and 743-854. In a largely white British group with more females than males, clonal diversity was possibly underestimated. Nearly half of unique spike-specific TCRs reportedly avoided B.1.351 and B.1.1.7 mutated regions. Repertoires were sampled only after the peak T cell response.

The material sequenced was peripheral blood, taken 28 days after the second AZD1222 dose. The sequence was collected from an adult who received the AZD1222 COVID-19 vaccine.

CDR3 coding DNA: TGTGCCACCAGTGAGGGGGGGCTACCCCTCTGGAACACCGGGGAGCTGTTTTTT. It yields the protein CATSEGGLPLWNTGELFF. The chain links TRBV24-1 to TRBJ2-2; TRBD2 is a possible D gene (7 bases). Deletions cut 4 bases from V and 1 base from J, with 18 bases between. Per germline, CDR1 KGHDR and CDR2 SFDVKD. This CDR3 is 18 amino acids long.